Sequencing of this T cell receptor beta chain was carried out in a study of blood T cell repertoires in COVID-19. In the original analysis: Researchers report that nucleated cell counts were estimated from reference gene primer amplification. Sequencing was performed with immunoSEQ multiplex PCR; in TCRdb, only in-frame clones are kept and a portion is missing. Clonal size and the V and J genes are those of that table, whereas D and trimming came from the DNA. The sample holds hundreds of thousands of clones, 89% seen once. Germline loops: CDR1 LGHNA, CDR2 YSLEER. The CDR3 has 15 residues. V lost 4 bases and J lost 3; bases outside the gene matches: 6.

The TCR comes from a woman aged 30 to 39 with COVID-19, enrolled during active disease. The chain joins TRBV4-3 to TRBJ2-3, with 8 bases matching TRBD2. The sample taken for sequencing was peripheral blood. In nucleotides, the CDR3 is TGCGCCAGCAGCCTCGGACTAGCTCAGACAGATACGCAGTATTTT. Amino acid sequence: CASSLGLAQTDTQYF.